This passage covers 18 T cell receptor beta chains from one sample sequenced in a study of cytomegalovirus exposure and HLA in healthy donors. TCRdb's table, derived via immunoSEQ multiplex PCR, lists solely in-frame clones and lacks some. The sample holds a few hundred thousand clones, roughly 90% seen once. The specimen sequenced was PBMCs. These receptors all come from a woman under 30 in good health and CMV-seronegative.

The table lists this clone with a few counts. It is unclear where the CDR3 begins or ends on the DNA, so no DNA is shown, and the CDR3 is as TCRdb lists it. The V gene is TRBV28, the J gene TRBJ1-2. The germline V gene encodes CDR1 MDHEN and CDR2 SYDVKM. The CDR3 spans 14 amino acids, including both terminal residues. This CDR3 reads CASSSSRKTSGYTF.

The rearrangement joins TRBV27 to TRBJ2-6; D might be TRBD2 (7 bases). Germline lookup yields CDR1 MNHEY and CDR2 SMNVEV (reference sequence). The CDR3 covers 17 residues. The V and J ends lost 3 bases and 0 bases respectively, with 12 bases between them. The CDR3 DNA reads as TGTGCCAGCAGTTTGGGGGGGCTTCTCTCTGGGGCCAACGTCCTGACTTTC. As protein: CASSLGGLLSGANVLTF. Full variable domain (missing parts from reference TRBV27 and TRBJ2-6): EAQVTQNPRYLITVTGKKLTVTCSQNMNHEYMSWYRQDPGLGLRQIYYSMNVEVTDKGDVPEGYKVSRKEKRNFPLILESPSPNQTSLYFCASSLGGLLSGANVLTFGAGSRLTVL.

This clone was picked up a small number of times. This chain connects TRBV28 to TRBJ1-6; 8 positions match TRBD1. V lost 6 bases and J lost 6; bases outside the gene matches: 4. The CDR3 has 14 residues. CDR1 is MDHEN and CDR2 is SYDVKM in the germline V gene. CDR3 amino acids: CASRRDRPNSPLHF. The CDR3 nucleotides are TGTGCCAGCAGGAGGGACAGGCCTAATTCACCCCTCCACTTT.

The chain joins TRBV10-2 to TRBJ1-1, with D possibly matching TRBD1 (5 bases). The CDR3 extends over 13 amino acids. Germline V CDR1 and CDR2: WSHSY, SAAADI. With 4 bases removed from V and 1 base from J, the gap between germline ends came to 7 bases. This CDR3 reads CASSVRENTEAFF. The CDR3 DNA reads as TGCGCCAGCAGTGTCAGGGAGAACACTGAAGCTTTCTTT.

CDR3 protein: CASSQEDRGTDTQYF. In nucleotides, the CDR3 is TGCGCCAGCAGCCAAGAGGACAGGGGGACAGATACGCAGTATTTT. This chain links TRBV4-3 with TRBJ2-3; the match to TRBD1 covers 10 bases. CDR1 and CDR2 from the germline V gene are LGHNA and YSLEER. The trim removed 0 bases at V and 3 bases at J, leaving 0 bases unmatched. This CDR3 is built from 15 residues.

This clone turned up a few times. The rearrangement joins TRBV11-2 to TRBJ2-2; 8 bases are a match to TRBD1. The germline V gene has CDR1 SGHAT and CDR2 FQNNGV. The CDR3 contains 16 residues. The V gene end was trimmed by 5 bases and the J gene end by 2 bases; junction bases not matched to a gene: 7. For the CDR3, the DNA is TGTGCCAGCAGCCCCCAGACAGGGGTTAACACCGGGGAGCTGTTTTTT. The encoded protein is CASSPQTGVNTGELFF. Together with reference TRBV11-2 and TRBJ2-2, the CDR3 gives the full variable domain: EAGVAQSPRYKIIEKRQSVAFWCNPISGHATLYWYQQILGQGPKLLIQFQNNGVVDDSQLPKDRFSAERLKGVDSTLKIQPAKLEDSAVYLCASSPQTGVNTGELFFGEGSRLTVL.

The genes are TRBV6-1 and TRBJ2-1; 11 bases are shared with TRBD1. V lost 4 bases and J lost 9; bases outside the gene matches: 5. This CDR3 has 14 amino acids. CDR1 is MNHNS, CDR2 SASEGT, per germline. The CDR3 reads CASSVRTGGSEQFF. The CDR3 DNA sequence: TGTGCCAGCAGTGTTCGGACAGGGGGCAGTGAGCAGTTCTTC.

The chain links TRBV11-2 to TRBJ2-1; 13 bases are shared with TRBD2. The CDR3 runs 15 residues. The V and J ends lost 5 bases and 6 bases, in that order; junction bases with no gene match: 4. CDR1 is SGHAT and CDR2 is FQNNGV in the germline V gene. The CDR3 reads CASSLGLAGANEQFF. DNA of the CDR3: TGTGCCAGCAGCCTCGGACTAGCGGGAGCCAATGAGCAGTTCTTC.

The V and J genes are TRBV7-6 and TRBJ2-7; D is possibly TRBD2 (6 bases). V was shortened by 4 bases and J by 6 bases, with 13 bases between the two germline ends. Germline V lookup: CDR1 SGHVS, CDR2 FNYEAQ. The CDR3 runs to 13 residues. CDR3 DNA: TGTGCCAGCAGCTCGGCGCGGGATGTCGAGCAGTACTTC. Residues: CASSSARDVEQYF.

The chain is built from TRBV6-5 and TRBJ1-1; D is ambiguous. Germline CDR1 MNHEY, CDR2 SVGAGI. V was trimmed by 0 bases and J by 3 bases, leaving 11 bases between them. The CDR3 extends over 15 amino acids. CDR3 nucleotides: TGTGCCAGCAGTTACTCGAGTGCGGGTGACACTGAAGCTTTCTTT. It is translated as CASSYSSAGDTEAFF.

The chain couples TRBV2 to TRBJ2-1, with D tentatively TRBD1 (5 bases). The CDR3 totals 13 residues. With 6 bases removed from V and 8 bases from J, the gap between germline ends came to 14 bases. Germline V CDR1 and CDR2: SNHLY, FYNNEI. CDR3 coding DNA: TGTGCCAGCAGGTCGATCAGGGCGTATGAGCAGTTCTTC. It specifies CASRSIRAYEQFF.

This chain connects TRBV28 to TRBJ2-7, with 10 positions matching TRBD1. V shed 11 bases and J 3 bases; nucleotides not matched to a gene: 13. The CDR3 contains 15 residues. Germline V gene data show CDR1 as MDHEN and CDR2 as SYDVKM. The CDR3 nucleotides are TGTGCCGGACAAAACGGGACAGGGGTGTTCTACGAGCAGTACTTC. Amino acids: CAGQNGTGVFYEQYF.

The chain links TRBV15 to TRBJ2-7; D is ambiguous. Germline V gene lookup returns CDR1 LNHNV and CDR2 YYDKDF (reference sequence). The CDR3 runs 15 residues. Trimming removed 0 bases from V and 2 bases from J, with 11 bases in between. CDR3 DNA: TGTGCCACCAGCAGAGATAAGAGTTCAACCTACGAGCAGTACTTC. It yields the protein CATSRDKSSTYEQYF.

The rearrangement uses TRBV28 and TRBJ1-4; D might be TRBD1 (6 bases). Trimming pared 10 bases from V and 7 bases from J, leaving 16 bases between. CDR1 MDHEN and CDR2 SYDVKM come from the germline V gene. The CDR3 length is 13 residues. The CDR3 DNA reads TGTGCCACCAGGGGCACGCCAGTTGAAAAACTGTTTTTT. Its translation: CATRGTPVEKLFF.

The chain is built from TRBV28 and TRBJ1-1; 9 bases align to TRBD1. CDR3 size: 13 residues. V was pared by 4 bases and J by 5 bases, with 2 bases of the junction left unmatched. CDR1 and CDR2 from the germline V gene are MDHEN and SYDVKM. The CDR3 loop reads CASSSGQGTEAFF. The CDR3 DNA follows: TGTGCCAGCAGTTCCGGACAGGGGACTGAAGCTTTCTTT.

V usage is TRBV28 and J usage is TRBJ2-2; 8 bases match TRBD1. This CDR3 is built from 14 residues. In germline, CDR1 is MDHEN, CDR2 SYDVKM. V was pared by 11 bases and J by 6 bases, with 11 bases of the junction left unmatched. CDR3 coding DNA: TGTGCCGGGGGGACAGGAACGTTCGCCGGGGAGCTGTTTTTT. This sequence encodes CAGGTGTFAGELFF.

The chain is built from TRBV5-1 and TRBJ2-1; tentatively, D is TRBD1 (5 bases). Germline V gene data show CDR1 as SGHRS and CDR2 as YFSETQ. Trimming stripped 4 bases from V and 5 bases from J, with 10 bases between. The CDR3 has 13 residues. The CDR3 loop is CASSPDRNNEQFF. As DNA, the CDR3 is TGCGCCAGCAGCCCCGACAGAAACAATGAGCAGTTCTTC. Combining the CDR3 with reference TRBV5-1 and TRBJ2-1 gives the whole variable domain KAGVTQTPRYLIKTRGQQVTLSCSPISGHRSVSWYQQTPGQGLQFLFEYFSETQRNKGNFPGRFSGRQFSNSRSEMNVSTLELGDSALYLCASSPDRNNEQFFGPGTRLTVL.

This chain links TRBV6-6 with TRBJ2-2; no clear D. CDR1 MNHNY and CDR2 SVGAGI come from the germline V gene (reference sequence). Trimming removed 0 bases from V and 8 bases from J, with 13 bases in between. This CDR3 spans 15 amino acids. CDR3 sequence reads: CASSYSIGVTGELFF. In nucleotides, the CDR3 is TGTGCCAGCAGTTACTCGATCGGAGTTACAGGGGAGCTGTTTTTT.